This TCR beta chain emerged from a study of cytotoxic CD8 clonotypes in ibrutinib-treated CLL listed by TCRdb under 2021. Context from the whole study: The cohort was composed of under 12 relapsed/refractory and approximately 16 treatment-naive patients; IGHV unmutated status was identified in approximately 17 patients. Longitudinal samples were available for about 30% of the roughly 86 trial participants. All remission and progressive disease samples were collected while patients were still receiving ibrutinib. Cryopreserved peripheral blood mononuclear cells were obtained prior to treatment, at the time of response, and at either disease progression or sustained remission. The response samples were drawn at a median of approximately 12 months into treatment, with a range of about 6 to 36 months. Responses were partial in around 24 patients and complete in 2; after median approximately 69 months follow-up, 14 stayed in remission and roughly twelve progressed. On average, each sample had about 250,000 productive templates and 96,000 or so productive rearrangements.

With respect to this clone: Its antigen is not yet known. Base qualities are missing; no much larger clone stands one base away.

Explained via the paper, the time point label denotes: approximately 2 years on ibrutinib. For TCR beta library preparation, 2 to 2.5 micrograms of genomic DNA were isolated from cryopreserved PBMCs. Longitudinal blood samples from CLL patients receiving ibrutinib monotherapy were subjected to high-throughput TCR beta sequencing. Patients were enrolled in a phase 2 open-label single-center ibrutinib monotherapy trial. A MiSeq instrument was used for deep resolution sequencing, which targeted depths ranging from 1 in 1 million up to 1 in 200,000 T cells, with coverage averaging 10x for each clonotype. TCR beta libraries were generated with the immunoSEQ hsTCRB Kit. The authors' analysis ran thus. Data were analyzed with ImmunoSEQ Data Assistant and ImmunoSEQ Analyzer, with V, D and J genes assigned per IMGT definitions. Clonality, which ranges from 0 to 1, was calculated by subtracting the normalized Shannon entropy of productive rearrangement frequencies from one. Only overrepresented clonotypes making up at least 0.05% of each patient's repertoire were included in the public clonotype analysis. About a dozen age-matched healthy donor repertoires from immuneACCESS served as clonality controls. TCRdb retrieved this table from immuneACCESS and kept in-frame rearrangements only. Not all clones are present; in checked studies, unresolved V genes account for under half, and no reason is known for the remainder. From that table come the V and J calls and clone size; the DNA was used to work out D and trimming. The sample data list tens of thousands of clones, and 75% to 90% of these were observed just once. The ten largest clones add up to about 39% of the sample.

Overall study outcomes, separate from this receptor: Baseline clonality was found to be higher than that of age-matched healthy donors and was strongly correlated with circulating CD8+ T-cell counts. An increase in clonality was observed at ibrutinib response, with clonality remaining stable during sustained remission and falling back toward baseline at progression. Public clonotypes were rare and either contracted or stayed stable during treatment, and the rise in clonality at ibrutinib response reflected the expansion of private clonotypes. Sustained-remission and progressing patients did not have matched sampling times, and lymph node repertoires were not examined.

The starting material was PBMCs, obtained after 24 months of ibrutinib treatment. The sequence was collected from a human donor with chronic lymphocytic leukemia.

The CDR3 sequence is CASSLGGALETQYF. The DNA sequence is as follows: TGTGCCAGCAGCTTGGGGGGAGCATTAGAGACCCAGTACTTC. In this chain, TRBV5-6 is recombined with TRBJ2-5; perhaps TRBD2 is the D gene, with 5 bases matching. Sequences SGHDT (CDR1) and YYEEEE (CDR2) are obtained from the germline V gene. V is pared back by 0 bases and J by 4 bases, with 10 bases lying between the germline termini. CDR3 length: 14 amino acids, cysteine to phenylalanine. Only the CDR3 part of the read is kept: 42 bases, read in frame from the first base.